This is a list of T cell receptor beta chains from one sample in a study of cytomegalovirus exposure and HLA in healthy donors. Libraries were prepared by immunoSEQ multiplex PCR; TCRdb keeps only in-frame clonotypes and omits some of them. The sample lists more than 110,000 clones, 75% to 85% occurring once. The sequenced sample consisted of PBMCs. The receptors derive from a man aged 50 or older in good health and CMV-seronegative. Both conserved end residues are part of each CDR3. Fields, in order: J gene, V gene, clone size, D gene, CDR3 DNA, CDR3 protein. A D gene is named only where the DNA matches it firmly. Clone size is stated in some rows and not others, as once, few, many or a class when expanded.

>TRBJ1-3|TRBV6-1|NA|NA
TGTGCCAGCACCTTGGGGGGGGGTGGAAACACCATATATTTT
CASTLGGGGNTIYF
>TRBJ1-3|TRBV5-8|NA|NA
TGTGCCAGCAGCCGATCCCTTTTCGGGGGAGGAAACACCATATATTTT
CASSRSLFGGGNTIYF
>TRBJ1-2|TRBV7-9|NA|TRBD1
TGTGCCAGCAGCCCCCCCGGGACAGCGTCCCATGGCTACACCTTC
CASSPPGTASHGYTF
>TRBJ1-4|TRBV19|NA|NA
TGTGCCACTTCCACGGGGGGGGCGCGGGAAAAACTGTTTTTT
CATSTGGAREKLFF
>TRBJ2-7|TRBV29-1|NA|NA
TGCAGCGTTGAAGATCCGCCAGGTTCCTACGAGCAGTACTTC
CSVEDPPGSYEQYF
>TRBJ2-1|TRBV28|NA|TRBD1
TGTGCCAGCAGCTCCGGGACAGGGACATGGAATGAGCAGTTCTTC
CASSSGTGTWNEQFF
>TRBJ2-3|TRBV5-4|NA|TRBD1
TGTGCCAGCAGCTGGGGGCTCGGGACAGAAAACACAGATACGCAGTATTTT
CASSWGLGTENTDTQYF
>TRBJ2-1|TRBV7-3|NA|TRBD1
TGTGCCAGCAGCTTAGACAGGGGGCCCTCGGTTGAGCAGTTCTTC
CASSLDRGPSVEQFF
>TRBJ2-1|TRBV6-4|NA|TRBD1
TGTGCCAGAGGGACAGGGGGAAACAATGAGCAGTTCTTC
CARGTGGNNEQFF
>TRBJ1-1|TRBV30|NA|NA
TGTGCCTGGAGCCCACAGGCGGGGACTGAAGCTTTCTTT
CAWSPQAGTEAFF
>TRBJ2-7|TRBV6-5|NA|TRBD1
TGTGCCAGCAGGGGACAGGGCTACGAGCAGTACTTC
CASRGQGYEQYF
>TRBJ2-2|TRBV7-9|few|TRBD2
TGTGCCAGCATCCCAGTAGCGGGAGAGGGCGGGGAGCTGTTTTTT
CASIPVAGEGGELFF
>TRBJ1-3|TRBV2|few|NA
TGTGCCAGCCTGCGTGAAAGCTCTGGAAACACCATATATTTT
CASLRESSGNTIYF
>TRBJ2-7|TRBV30|NA|NA
TGTGCCTGGAGTGCTCAGGGGTGGACCTACGAGCAGTACTTC
CAWSAQGWTYEQYF
>TRBJ2-3|TRBV5-6|NA|NA
TGTGCCAGCAGCTTGCGGGGTCCAAGCACAGATACGCAGTATTTT
CASSLRGPSTDTQYF
>TRBJ1-1|TRBV27|NA|NA
TGTGCCAGCAGTTCCTTAATCCCGACAGGTATGAACACTGAAGCTTTCTTT
CASSSLIPTGMNTEAFF
>TRBJ2-1|TRBV9|NA|TRBD1
TGTGCCAGCAGCGTAGAGTGGTCGACAGGGAAGAATGAGCAGTTCTTC
CASSVEWSTGKNEQFF
>TRBJ1-4|TRBV4-2|NA|TRBD1
TGTGCCAGCAGCAATCAACAGGGGGACTCAACTAATGAAAAACTGTTTTTT
CASSNQQGDSTNEKLFF
>TRBJ2-3|TRBV5-4|NA|TRBD2
TGTGCCAGCAGCCCCGTTTCTAGCGGGAGTGGGACAGATACGCAGTATTTT
CASSPVSSGSGTDTQYF
>TRBJ1-1|TRBV7-2|NA|TRBD1
TGTGCCAGCAGCTTATCCGGGACAGCCTTCCGTGGGGAAGCTTTCTTT
CASSLSGTAFRGEAFF
>TRBJ2-7|TRBV2|NA|TRBD1
TGTGCCAGCAGTGGAGGCAGGGGGCTTGAGCAGTACTTC
CASSGGRGLEQYF
>TRBJ2-7|TRBV6-1|NA|TRBD2
TGTGCCAGCAGTGGCCTAGCGGGGGGTTTCTACGAGCAGTACTTC
CASSGLAGGFYEQYF
>TRBJ1-6|TRBV2|NA|NA
TGTGCCAGCAGTGACTTGGGGGGTTCCTATCCCCTCCACTTT
CASSDLGGSYPLHF
>TRBJ2-7|TRBV4-1|NA|TRBD2
TGCGCCAGCAGCCAAACGACTAGCGGGAAATACGAGCAGTACTTC
CASSQTTSGKYEQYF
>TRBJ1-2|TRBV7-6|NA|TRBD1
TGTGCCAGCAGCTTAGCAGAGGGGGCCTATGGCTACACCTTC
CASSLAEGAYGYTF
>TRBJ1-2|TRBV2|NA|TRBD1
TGTGCCAGCAGTATCGCTAGACAGGGTGTCGGCTACACCTTC
CASSIARQGVGYTF
>TRBJ1-1|TRBV7-8|NA|NA
TGTGCCAGCAGCTTAACGGAGGGGAACACTGAAGCTTTCTTT
CASSLTEGNTEAFF
>TRBJ2-7|TRBV30|once|NA
TGTGCCTCTATCCGGGTAGATACCTACGAGCAGTACTTC
CASIRVDTYEQYF
>TRBJ2-1|TRBV5-1|NA|TRBD2
TGCGCCAGCAGCCCCGGGACTAGCGGGGGTTTCGATGAGCAGTTCTTC
CASSPGTSGGFDEQFF
>TRBJ2-1|TRBV29-1|once|TRBD2
TGCAGCGTCGGCCTTCCGACTAGCGGGGGCAATGAGCAGTTCTTC
CSVGLPTSGGNEQFF
>TRBJ1-1|TRBV30|NA|NA
TGTGCCTGGAACCGGGACAAAGCTTTCTTT
CAWNRDKAFF
>TRBJ1-4|TRBV28|NA|TRBD1
TGTGCCAGCAGTGGGACAGGGCGGCTGGGCGAAAAACTGTTTTTT
CASSGTGRLGEKLFF
>TRBJ2-7|TRBV27|NA|NA
TGTGCCAGCAGTTTCCTAGGAGGTAGCTACGAGCAGTACTTC
CASSFLGGSYEQYF
>TRBJ2-5|TRBV7-3|NA|NA
TGTGCCAGCAGCTCCTCCGTATCGAGGACCCAGTACTTC
CASSSSVSRTQYF
>TRBJ2-6|TRBV5-1|NA|NA
TGCGCCAGCATCGCGGGACCCGGGGCCAACGTCCTGACTTTC
CASIAGPGANVLTF
>TRBJ2-3|TRBV10-1|NA|TRBD2
TGCGCCAGCAGTTATAGCGGGAGCGGGGATACGCAGTATTTT
CASSYSGSGDTQYF
>TRBJ2-4|TRBV27|few|NA
TGTGCCAGCAGTTTCACCGGGACATTGGGCAAAAACATTCAGTACTTC
CASSFTGTLGKNIQYF
>TRBJ2-7|TRBV5-4|NA|TRBD2
TGTGCCAGCAGCCCTAAGACTAGCGACTCCTACGAGCAGTACTTC
CASSPKTSDSYEQYF
>TRBJ1-2|TRBV28|NA|NA
TGTGCCAGCAGCCCCTATCAGGGTGACTATGGCTACACCTTC
CASSPYQGDYGYTF
>TRBJ2-7|TRBV28|NA|TRBD2
TGTGCCAGCAGTGGGACTATTCCCTACGAGCAGTACTTC
CASSGTIPYEQYF
>TRBJ2-1|TRBV30|NA|TRBD2
TGTGCCTGGAGTGCTTTTAGGACTAGCGGGAGTGGCAATGAGCAGTTCTTC
CAWSAFRTSGSGNEQFF
>TRBJ2-3|TRBV6-1|NA|TRBD2
TGTGCCAGCAGTCTAGCGGGGGGCACAGATACGCAGTATTTT
CASSLAGGTDTQYF
>TRBJ2-7|TRBV19|NA|TRBD2
TGTGCCAGTACCCACAGCGGGAGTCCCAACGAGCAGTACTTC
CASTHSGSPNEQYF
>TRBJ1-3|TRBV28|NA|NA
TGTGCCAGCAGTCTTCAGACATTAACTGGAAACACCATATATTTT
CASSLQTLTGNTIYF
>TRBJ2-7|TRBV5-1|NA|TRBD1
TGCGCCAGCGGTAGAAAGACAGGGGATGAAAACGAGCAGTACTTC
CASGRKTGDENEQYF
>TRBJ1-6|TRBV2|NA|TRBD1
TGTGCCAGCAGGGGGACAGGGAGTAATTCACCCCTCCACTTT
CASRGTGSNSPLHF
>TRBJ2-1|TRBV7-3|NA|TRBD2
TGTGCCAGCAGTTTAACTAGCGGGAGTTGGCAGTTCTTC
CASSLTSGSWQFF
>TRBJ2-7|TRBV6-5|NA|NA
TGTGCCAGCAGGCGGGGCGGACGTCTCTACGAGCAGTACTTC
CASRRGGRLYEQYF
>TRBJ2-3|TRBV29-1|NA|NA
TGCAGCGTTGACATAGTCAATATTCGGGATACGCAGTATTTT
CSVDIVNIRDTQYF
>TRBJ1-6|TRBV7-9|NA|NA
TGTGCCAGCAGCTTATTAGACTTCAATTCACCCCTCCACTTT
CASSLLDFNSPLHF
>TRBJ1-1|TRBV19|NA|TRBD1
TGTGCCAGTAGTCTCTATTGGGACAGGAACACTGAAGCTTTCTTT
CASSLYWDRNTEAFF
>TRBJ2-5|TRBV30|few|NA
TGTGCCTGGAGTTCCTCCAGGGCGCAAGAGACCCAGTACTTC
CAWSSSRAQETQYF
>TRBJ2-2|TRBV9|NA|TRBD2
TGTGCCAGCAGCGTATCTAGCGGGTCGAAGAACACCGGGGAGCTGTTTTTT
CASSVSSGSKNTGELFF
>TRBJ1-2|TRBV19|NA|TRBD1
TGTGCCAGTAGTATATTAAGGACAGGGGGCGGCGGCTACACCTTC
CASSILRTGGGGYTF
>TRBJ2-1|TRBV6-4|NA|TRBD2
TGTGCCAGCAGCTATAGCGGGGATAATGAGCAGTTCTTC
CASSYSGDNEQFF
>TRBJ2-7|TRBV28|NA|NA
TGTGCCAGCAGCACTTATCCCGGGACACCACTCGGGGAGCAGTACTTC
CASSTYPGTPLGEQYF
>TRBJ1-1|TRBV30|NA|NA
TGTGCCTGGAGTGGGGAGCGGGGCGGGACTGAAGCTTTCTTT
CAWSGERGGTEAFF
>TRBJ1-6|TRBV6-6|few|TRBD1
TGTGCCAGCAGTGCTACCGGGACAGGTGATTCACCCCTCCACTTT
CASSATGTGDSPLHF
>TRBJ1-5|TRBV19|NA|TRBD1
TGTGCCAGTAGTATCGACAGGGGCAATCAGCCCCAGCATTTT
CASSIDRGNQPQHF